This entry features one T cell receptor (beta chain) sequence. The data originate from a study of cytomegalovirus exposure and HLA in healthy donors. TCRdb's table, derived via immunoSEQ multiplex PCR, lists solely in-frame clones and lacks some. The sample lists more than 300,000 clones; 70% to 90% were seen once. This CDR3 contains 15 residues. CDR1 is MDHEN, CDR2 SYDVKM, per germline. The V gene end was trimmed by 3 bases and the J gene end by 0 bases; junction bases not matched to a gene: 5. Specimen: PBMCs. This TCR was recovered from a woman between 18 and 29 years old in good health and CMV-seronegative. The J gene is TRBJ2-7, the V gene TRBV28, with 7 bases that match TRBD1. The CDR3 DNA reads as TGTGCCAGCAGTTTGGAACAGGGGTCCTCCTACGAGCAGTACTTC. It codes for CASSLEQGSSYEQYF.